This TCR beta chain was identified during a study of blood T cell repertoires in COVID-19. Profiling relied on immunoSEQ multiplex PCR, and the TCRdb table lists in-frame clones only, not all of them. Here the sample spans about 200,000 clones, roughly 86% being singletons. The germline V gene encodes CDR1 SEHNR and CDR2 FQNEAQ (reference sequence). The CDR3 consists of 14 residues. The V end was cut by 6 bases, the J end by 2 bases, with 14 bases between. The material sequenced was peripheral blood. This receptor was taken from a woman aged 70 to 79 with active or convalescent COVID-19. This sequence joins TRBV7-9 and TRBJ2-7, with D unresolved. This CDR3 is CASSPSRVPYEQYF. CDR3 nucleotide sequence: TGTGCCAGCAGTCCTTCCCGGGTCCCCTACGAGCAGTACTTC.